The T cell receptor beta chain under discussion was sequenced for a study of T-cell memory formation after mild COVID-19. At the level of the study: TCR clusters were mostly donor specific.

The 5'RACE method, run with constant-segment primers, produced TCR alpha and TCR beta cDNA libraries (carrying sample barcodes and UMIs). TCRdb fed the 5' RACE reads into MiXCR, producing one record per CDR3 protein. The repertoire holds about 270,000 distinct CDR3 sequences, with approximately 15% as singletons. Germline lookup yields CDR1 KGHSH and CDR2 LQKENI. This CDR3 is 16 amino acids long. V shed 8 bases, J shed 1 base, and the junction held 11 bases outside the gene matches. The study's findings and limits: The SARS-CoV-2 specificity of second-wave clones reaching peak at day 37 remained unverified. There were some responding clones in pre-infection memory, which suggested that cross-reactive memory had joined.

A note on this clonotype: The antigen remains undetermined.

Sequenced sample: PBMCs or a T cell subset sorted from them (not recorded which). The sequence came from an adult woman who had mild COVID-19 (a few samples of this study predate the infection). Cell type and time point are not known. This rearrangement joins TRBV18 to TRBJ1-3, with 7 bases lining up with TRBD1. The CDR3: CASLRQGSRSGNTIYF. CDR3 DNA: TGTGCCAGCCTCAGACAGGGAAGTCGTTCTGGAAACACCATATATTTT.